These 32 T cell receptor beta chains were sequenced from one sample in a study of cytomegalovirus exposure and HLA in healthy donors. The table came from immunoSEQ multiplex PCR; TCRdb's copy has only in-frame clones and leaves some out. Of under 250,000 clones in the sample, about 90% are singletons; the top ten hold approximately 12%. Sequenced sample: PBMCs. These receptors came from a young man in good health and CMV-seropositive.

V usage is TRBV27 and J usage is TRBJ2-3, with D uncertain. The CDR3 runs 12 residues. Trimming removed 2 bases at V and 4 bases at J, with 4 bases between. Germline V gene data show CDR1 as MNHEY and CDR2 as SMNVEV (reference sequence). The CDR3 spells CASSLTPDTQYF. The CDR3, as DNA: TGTGCCAGCAGTTTAACGCCAGATACGCAGTATTTT.

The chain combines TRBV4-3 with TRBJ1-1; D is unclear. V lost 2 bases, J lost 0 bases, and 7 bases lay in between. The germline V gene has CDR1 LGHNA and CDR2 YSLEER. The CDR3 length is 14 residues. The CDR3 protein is CASSQRQMNTEAFF. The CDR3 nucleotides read TGCGCCAGCAGCCAAAGGCAGATGAACACTGAAGCTTTCTTT.

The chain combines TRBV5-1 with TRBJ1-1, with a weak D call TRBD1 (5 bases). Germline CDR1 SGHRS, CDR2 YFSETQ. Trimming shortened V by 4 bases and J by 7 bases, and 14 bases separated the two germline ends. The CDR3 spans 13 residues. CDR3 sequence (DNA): TGCGCCAGCAGCAGCACCCAGGGACTTGAAGCTTTCTTT. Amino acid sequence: CASSSTQGLEAFF.

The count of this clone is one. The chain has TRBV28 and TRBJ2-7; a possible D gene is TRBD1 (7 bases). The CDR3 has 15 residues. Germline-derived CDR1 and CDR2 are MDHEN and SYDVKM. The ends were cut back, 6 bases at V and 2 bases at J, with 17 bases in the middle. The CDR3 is CASRSSQGTPYEQYF. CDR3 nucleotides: TGTGCCAGCAGGTCCTCACAGGGGACTCCCTACGAGCAGTACTTC.

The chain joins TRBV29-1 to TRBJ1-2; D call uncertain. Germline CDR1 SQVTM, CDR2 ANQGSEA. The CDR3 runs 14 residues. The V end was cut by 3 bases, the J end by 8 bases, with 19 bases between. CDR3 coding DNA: TGCAGCGTTGATAGTACCCACCCCAGCGGGGGCTACACCTTC. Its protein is CSVDSTHPSGGYTF.

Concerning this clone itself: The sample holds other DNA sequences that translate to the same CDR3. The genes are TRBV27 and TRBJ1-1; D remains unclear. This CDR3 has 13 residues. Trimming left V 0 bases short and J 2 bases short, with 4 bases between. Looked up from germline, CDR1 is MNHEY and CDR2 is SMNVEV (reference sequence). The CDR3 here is CASSLSVNTEAFF. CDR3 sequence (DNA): TGTGCCAGCAGTTTATCTGTCAACACTGAAGCTTTCTTT.

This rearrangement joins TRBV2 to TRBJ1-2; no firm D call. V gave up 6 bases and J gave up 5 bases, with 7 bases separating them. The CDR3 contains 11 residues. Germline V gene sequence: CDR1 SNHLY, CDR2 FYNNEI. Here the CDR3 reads CASRPLYGYTF. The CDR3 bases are TGTGCCAGCAGGCCCCTGTATGGCTACACCTTC.

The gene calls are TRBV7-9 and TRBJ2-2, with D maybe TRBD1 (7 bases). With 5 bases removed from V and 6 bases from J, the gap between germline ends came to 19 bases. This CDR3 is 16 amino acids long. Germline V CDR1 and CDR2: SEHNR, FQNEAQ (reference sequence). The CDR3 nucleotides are TGTGCCAGCAGCCCGTGGGGCGGCAGGGGGGCCGGGGAGCTGTTTTTT. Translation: CASSPWGGRGAGELFF.

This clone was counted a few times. The CDR3 is CASRATGLVPRAGGYTF. As DNA, the CDR3 is TGTGCCAGCAGGGCTACAGGGTTAGTCCCAAGAGCGGGTGGCTACACCTTC. The chain combines TRBV11-2 with TRBJ1-2; maybe TRBD1 (6 bases). Trimming cost V 6 bases and J 7 bases, with 27 bases left between them. The CDR3 covers 17 residues. Germline V CDR1 and CDR2: SGHAT, FQNNGV.

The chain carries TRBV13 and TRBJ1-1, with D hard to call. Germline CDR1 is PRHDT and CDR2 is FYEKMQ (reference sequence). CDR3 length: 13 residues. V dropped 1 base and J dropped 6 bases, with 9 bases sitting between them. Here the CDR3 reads CASSLERGAEAFF. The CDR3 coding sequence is TGTGCCAGCAGCTTAGAGCGGGGTGCTGAAGCTTTCTTT. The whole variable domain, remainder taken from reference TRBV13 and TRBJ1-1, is AAGVIQSPRHLIKEKRETATLKCYPIPRHDTVYWYQQGPGQDPQFLISFYEKMQSDKGSIPDRFSAQQFSDYHSELNMSSLELGDSALYFCASSLERGAEAFFGQGTRLTVV.

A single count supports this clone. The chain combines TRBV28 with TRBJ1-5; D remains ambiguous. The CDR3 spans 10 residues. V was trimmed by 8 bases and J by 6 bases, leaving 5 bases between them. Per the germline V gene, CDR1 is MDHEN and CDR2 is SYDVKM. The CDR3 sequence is CASSGQPQHF. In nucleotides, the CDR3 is TGTGCCAGCTCGGGTCAGCCCCAGCATTTT. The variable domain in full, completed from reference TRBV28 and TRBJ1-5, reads DVKVTQSSRYLVKRTGEKVFLECVQDMDHENMFWYRQDPGLGLRLIYFSYDVKMKEKGDIPEGYSVSREKKERFSLILESASTNQTSMYLCASSGQPQHFGDGTRLSIL.

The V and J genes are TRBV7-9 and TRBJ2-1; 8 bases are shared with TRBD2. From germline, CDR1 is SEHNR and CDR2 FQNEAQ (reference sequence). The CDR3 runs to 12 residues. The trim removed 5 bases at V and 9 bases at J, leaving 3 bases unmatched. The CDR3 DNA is TGTGCCAGCAGCGCGGGACTAGTTGAGCAGTTCTTC. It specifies CASSAGLVEQFF.

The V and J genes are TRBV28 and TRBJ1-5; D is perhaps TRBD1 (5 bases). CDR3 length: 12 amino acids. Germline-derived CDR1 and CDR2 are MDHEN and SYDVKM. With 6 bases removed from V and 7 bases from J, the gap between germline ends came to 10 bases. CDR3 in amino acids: CASRLTGQPQHF. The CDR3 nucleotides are TGTGCCAGCAGACTAACAGGACAGCCCCAGCATTTT.

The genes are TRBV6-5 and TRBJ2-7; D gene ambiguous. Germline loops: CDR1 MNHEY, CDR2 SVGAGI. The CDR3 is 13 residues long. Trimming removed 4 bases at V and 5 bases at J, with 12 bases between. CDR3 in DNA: TGTGCCAGCAGTTCCGAAAAGTCCCACGAGCAGTACTTC. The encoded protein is CASSSEKSHEQYF.

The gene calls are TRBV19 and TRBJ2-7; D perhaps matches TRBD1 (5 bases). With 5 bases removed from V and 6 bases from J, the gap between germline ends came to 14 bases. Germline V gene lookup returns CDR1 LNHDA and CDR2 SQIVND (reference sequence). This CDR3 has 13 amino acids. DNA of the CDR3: TGTGCCAGTAGTTTTTCTACAGGCGCCGAGCAGTACTTC. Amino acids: CASSFSTGAEQYF.

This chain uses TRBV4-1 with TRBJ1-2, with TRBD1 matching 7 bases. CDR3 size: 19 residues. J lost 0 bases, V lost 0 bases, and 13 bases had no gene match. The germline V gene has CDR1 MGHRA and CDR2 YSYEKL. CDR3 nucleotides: TGCGCCAGCAGCCAAGAACCCGGGGGACAGTCTCTAGCTAACTATGGCTACACCTTC. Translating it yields CASSQEPGGQSLANYGYTF.

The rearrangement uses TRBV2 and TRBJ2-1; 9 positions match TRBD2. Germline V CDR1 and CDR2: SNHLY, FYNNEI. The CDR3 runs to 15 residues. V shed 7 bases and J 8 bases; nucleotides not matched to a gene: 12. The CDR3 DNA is TGTGCCAGCATCCCTTTCCAAGCGGGAGGCGATGAGCAGTTCTTC. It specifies CASIPFQAGGDEQFF.

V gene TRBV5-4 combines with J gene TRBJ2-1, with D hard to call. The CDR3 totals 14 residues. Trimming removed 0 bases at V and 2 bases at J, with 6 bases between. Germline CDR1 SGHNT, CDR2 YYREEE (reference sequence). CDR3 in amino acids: CASSLELTYNEQFF. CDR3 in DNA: TGTGCCAGCAGCTTGGAGCTAACCTACAATGAGCAGTTCTTC.

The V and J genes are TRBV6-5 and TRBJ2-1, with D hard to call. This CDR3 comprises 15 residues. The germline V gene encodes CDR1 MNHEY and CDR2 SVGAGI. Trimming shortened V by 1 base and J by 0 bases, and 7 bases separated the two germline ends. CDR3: CASSYFASSYNEQFF. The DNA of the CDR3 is TGTGCCAGCAGTTACTTTGCGAGCTCCTACAATGAGCAGTTCTTC.

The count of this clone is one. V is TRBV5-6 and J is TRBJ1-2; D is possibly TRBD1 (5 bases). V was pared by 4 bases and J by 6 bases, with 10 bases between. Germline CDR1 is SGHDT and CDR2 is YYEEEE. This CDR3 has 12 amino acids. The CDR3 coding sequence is TGTGCCAGCAGCCCGGGGGACGATGGCTACACCTTC. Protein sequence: CASSPGDDGYTF.

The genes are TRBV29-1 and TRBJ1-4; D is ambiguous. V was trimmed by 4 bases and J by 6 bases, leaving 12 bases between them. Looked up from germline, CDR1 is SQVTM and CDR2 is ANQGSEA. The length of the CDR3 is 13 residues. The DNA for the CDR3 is TGCAGCGTTGGGAGGGCACAAGATGAAAAACTGTTTTTT. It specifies CSVGRAQDEKLFF.

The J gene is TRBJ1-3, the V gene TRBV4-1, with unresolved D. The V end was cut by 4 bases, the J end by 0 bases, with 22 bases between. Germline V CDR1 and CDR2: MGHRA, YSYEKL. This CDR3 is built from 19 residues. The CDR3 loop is CASSLRAVEGPLSGNTIYF. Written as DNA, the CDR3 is TGCGCCAGCAGCCTAAGGGCGGTCGAGGGCCCCCTCTCTGGAAACACCATATATTTT.

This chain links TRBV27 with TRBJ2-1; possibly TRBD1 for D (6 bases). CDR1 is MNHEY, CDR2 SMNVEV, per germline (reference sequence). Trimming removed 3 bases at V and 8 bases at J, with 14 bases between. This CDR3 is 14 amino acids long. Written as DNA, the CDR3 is TGTGCCAGCAGTTTGTTCGCCAGGGGCGATGAGCAGTTCTTC. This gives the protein CASSLFARGDEQFF.

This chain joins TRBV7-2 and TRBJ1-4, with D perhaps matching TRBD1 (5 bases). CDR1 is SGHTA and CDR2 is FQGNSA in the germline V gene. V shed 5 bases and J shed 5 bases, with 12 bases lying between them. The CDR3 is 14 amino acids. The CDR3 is CASSPGRLNEKLFF. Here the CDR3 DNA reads TGTGCCAGCAGCCCGGGACGGCTGAATGAAAAACTGTTTTTT.

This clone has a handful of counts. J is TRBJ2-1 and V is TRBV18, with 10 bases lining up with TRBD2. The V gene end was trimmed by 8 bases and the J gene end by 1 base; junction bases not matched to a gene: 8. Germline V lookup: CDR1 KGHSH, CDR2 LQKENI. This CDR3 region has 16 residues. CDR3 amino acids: CASRDLAGDSYNEQFF. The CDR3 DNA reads TGTGCCAGCCGTGATCTAGCGGGAGATTCCTACAATGAGCAGTTCTTC.

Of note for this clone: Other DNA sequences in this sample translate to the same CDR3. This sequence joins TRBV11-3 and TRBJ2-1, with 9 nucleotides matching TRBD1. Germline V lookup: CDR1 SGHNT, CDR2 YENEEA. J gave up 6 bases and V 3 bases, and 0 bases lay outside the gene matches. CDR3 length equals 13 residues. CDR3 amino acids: CASSLGQGNEQFF. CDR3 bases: TGTGCCAGCAGCTTGGGACAGGGCAATGAGCAGTTCTTC.

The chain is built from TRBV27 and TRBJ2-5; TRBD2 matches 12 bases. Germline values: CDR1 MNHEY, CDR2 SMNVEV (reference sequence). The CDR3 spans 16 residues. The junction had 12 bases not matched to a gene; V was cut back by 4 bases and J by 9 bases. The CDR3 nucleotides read TGTGCCAGCAGTTCCGCGGCACTAGCGGGAGGAGGGGCCCAGTACTTC. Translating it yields CASSSAALAGGGAQYF.

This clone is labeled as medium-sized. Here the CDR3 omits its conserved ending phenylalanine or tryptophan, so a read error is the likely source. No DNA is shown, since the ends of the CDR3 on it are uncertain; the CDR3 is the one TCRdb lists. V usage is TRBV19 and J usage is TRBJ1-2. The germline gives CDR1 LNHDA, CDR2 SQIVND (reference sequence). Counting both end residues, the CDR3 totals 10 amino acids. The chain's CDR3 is CASSSCGSRA.

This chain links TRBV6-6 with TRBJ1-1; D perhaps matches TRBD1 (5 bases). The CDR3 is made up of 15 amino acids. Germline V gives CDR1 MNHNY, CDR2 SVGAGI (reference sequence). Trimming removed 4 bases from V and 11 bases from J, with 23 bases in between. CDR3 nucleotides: TGTGCCAGCAGTTCCACGGGGGGTCGCAGATTACTCGCTTTCTTT. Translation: CASSSTGGRRLLAFF.

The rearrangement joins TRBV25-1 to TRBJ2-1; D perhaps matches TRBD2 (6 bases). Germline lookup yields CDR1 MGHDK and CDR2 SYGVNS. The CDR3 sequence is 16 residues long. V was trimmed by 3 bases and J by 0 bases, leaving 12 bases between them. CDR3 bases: TGTGCCAGCAGTGAGACTTCCGGGAGCTCCTACAATGAGCAGTTCTTC. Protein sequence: CASSETSGSSYNEQFF.

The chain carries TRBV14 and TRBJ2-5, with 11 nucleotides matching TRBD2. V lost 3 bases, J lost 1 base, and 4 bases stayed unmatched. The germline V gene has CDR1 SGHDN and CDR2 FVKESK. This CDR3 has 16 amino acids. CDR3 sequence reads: CASSHDSGRGQETQYF. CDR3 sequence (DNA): TGTGCCAGCAGCCACGATAGCGGGAGGGGCCAAGAGACCCAGTACTTC.

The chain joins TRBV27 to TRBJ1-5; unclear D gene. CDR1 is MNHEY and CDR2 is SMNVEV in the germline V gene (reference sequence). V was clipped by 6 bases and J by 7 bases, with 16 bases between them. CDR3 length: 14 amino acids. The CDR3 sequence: CASRPVRRSQPQHF. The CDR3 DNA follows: TGTGCCAGCAGACCCGTACGTCGGAGCCAGCCCCAGCATTTT.